The rows below give T cell receptor beta chains drawn from one sample of a study of post-analysis software for immune sequencing data. TCRdb used MiXCR to reprocess the PCR reads, holding one entry per CDR3 protein. Here the sample spans some 690,000 distinct CDR3 sequences, roughly three fifths being singletons. Sequencing input: blood. The receptor source for this set is a girl aged 2 to 9 with multiple sclerosis. Both conserved end residues are part of each CDR3. D genes are given only for firm matches. Only some rows state a clone size, as once, few, many or a class for expanded clones.

v_call	j_call	clone_size	d_call	cdr3_nt	cdr3_aa
TRBV7-2	TRBJ2-4	few	-	TGTGCCAGCGCCCTGGCGGCAAACATTCAGTACTTC	CASALAANIQYF
TRBV10-3	TRBJ1-5	-	-	TGTGCCATCAGTAAGGACCCATTCAATCAGCCCCAGCATTTT	CAISKDPFNQPQHF
TRBV5-1	TRBJ1-1	-	-	TGCGCCAGCAGCTTGGAGAGGGCTGGAAACACTGAAGCTTTCTTT	CASSLERAGNTEAFF
TRBV10-3	TRBJ2-4	-	-	TGTGCCATCAGTGAGAACTCGGGAGACGGGCAAAACATTCAGTACTTC	CAISENSGDGQNIQYF
TRBV11-2	TRBJ2-1	-	-	TGTGCCAGCAGCTTAGATCGCAGGGAGCGATCGTTCTTC	CASSLDRRERSFF
TRBV12-3/TRBV12-4	TRBJ1-2	many	-	TGTGCCAGCAGCTCCCTCTATGGCTACACCTTC	CASSSLYGYTF
TRBV6-5	TRBJ1-2	-	TRBD1	TGTGCCAGCAGTGCCACTGGGGGGACAGCCTATGGCTACACCTTC	CASSATGGTAYGYTF
TRBV20-1	TRBJ1-1	-	-	TGCAGTGCTAGAGGCCCTGAAGATCTGAACACTGAAGCTTTCTTT	CSARGPEDLNTEAFF
TRBV20-1	TRBJ2-1	-	-	TGCAGTGCTGAAATACAGGGATTCTCCTACAATGAGCAGTTCTTC	CSAEIQGFSYNEQFF
TRBV5-1	TRBJ2-7	-	-	TGCGCCAGCAGCTTGTCGGGACTTCACTCCTACGAGCAGTACTTC	CASSLSGLHSYEQYF
TRBV7-9	TRBJ2-3	-	TRBD1	TGTGCCAGCAGCGGCCGGGACAGGGGTCCAGATACGCAGTATTTT	CASSGRDRGPDTQYF
TRBV5-6	TRBJ2-5	few	TRBD2	TGTGCCAAATTGGGAGGGATGGAGACCCAGTACTTC	CAKLGGMETQYF
TRBV7-2	TRBJ2-6	few	-	TGTGCCAGCAGCGTAGATACGAGCTCTGGGGCCAACGTCCTGACTTTC	CASSVDTSSGANVLTF